These 14 T cell receptor beta chains were all obtained from the same sample, sequenced in a study of identical twins. Each CDR3 protein gets one entry after TCRdb re-called the 5' RACE reads with MiXCR. The sample holds approximately 490,000 distinct CDR3 sequences, 20% to 25% seen once. Separately, the same data were catalogued under a study of yellow fever vaccine responses in identical twins.

Sequenced sample: CD4+ T cells sorted from blood. The source is a woman aged 18-29 years in good health.

The CDR3, as DNA: TGCAGTGCTAGAGAAGGGACGGGAAATGAGCAGTTCTTC. Protein product: CSAREGTGNEQFF. The chain couples TRBV20-1 to TRBJ2-1; D may correspond to TRBD1 or TRBD2 (5 bases each). In germline, CDR1 is DFQATT, CDR2 SNEGSKA (reference sequence). The V and J ends lost 0 bases and 7 bases respectively, with 10 bases between them. The CDR3 length is 13 residues.

This clonotype was observed a few times. V gene TRBV10-3 combines with J gene TRBJ2-2; tentative D call: TRBD2 (6 bases). V was trimmed by 6 bases and J by 5 bases, leaving 16 bases between them. This CDR3 contains 15 residues. Germline values: CDR1 ENHRY, CDR2 SYGVKD. Written as DNA, the CDR3 is TGTGCCATCAGCGGACACCAGGCGGGGACCGGGGAGCTGTTTTTT. The encoded protein is CAISGHQAGTGELFF.

The rearrangement links TRBV28 to TRBJ2-2; maybe TRBD1 (7 bases). The CDR3 runs 15 residues. Per germline, CDR1 MDHEN and CDR2 SYDVKM. Between the trimmed V and J ends, which lost 6 bases and 2 bases, there was a span of 13 bases. CDR3 loop: CASRRDRLNTGELFF. The CDR3 DNA follows: TGTGCCAGCAGGCGGGACAGACTTAACACCGGGGAGCTGTTTTTT.

This clonotype was seen repeatedly, ten times or more. The V and J genes are TRBV24-1 and TRBJ2-3; 9 nucleotides agree with TRBD2. V was pared by 10 bases and J by 0 bases, with 4 bases of the junction left unmatched. Germline loops: CDR1 KGHDR, CDR2 SFDVKD. The CDR3 has 14 residues. The DNA for the CDR3 is TGTGCCACTGGGACTAGCAGAAGCACAGATACGCAGTATTTT. This translates into CATGTSRSTDTQYF.

This clonotype occurred a few times. In DNA, the CDR3 is TGTGCCAGCAGCTTGGGGACAGGTCCTAACTATGGCTACACCTTC. Translated, it gives CASSLGTGPNYGYTF. The chain employs TRBV7-9 and TRBJ1-2; 8 bases fit TRBD1. V lost 3 bases and J lost 0; bases outside the gene matches: 3. The CDR3 has 15 residues. The germline gives CDR1 SEHNR, CDR2 FQNEAQ (reference sequence).

This clonotype has just a few counts. CDR3 residues: CASSLDRAGGYTGELFF. As DNA, the CDR3 is TGTGCCAGCAGCTTAGATAGGGCGGGGGGCTACACCGGGGAGCTGTTTTTT. V gene TRBV11-2 combines with J gene TRBJ2-2; TRBD2 aligns across 8 bases. V lost 0 bases to trimming and J lost 3 bases; unmatched junction nucleotides: 6. The CDR3 runs to 17 residues. Germline CDR1 is SGHAT and CDR2 is FQNNGV.

This chain links TRBV19 with TRBJ1-4; D is ambiguous. Trimming removed 5 bases at V and 8 bases at J, with 12 bases between. CDR3 length: 13 residues. Germline V CDR1 and CDR2: LNHDA, SQIVND (reference sequence). CDR3 region: CASSPRAKEKLFF. The CDR3 DNA sequence: TGTGCCAGTAGTCCACGGGCCAAGGAAAAACTGTTTTTT.

This clonotype was observed a handful of times. V and J are TRBV11-2 and TRBJ2-1, with 8 bases that match TRBD1. After removal of 4 bases from V and 6 bases from J, the junction contained 2 bases not matched to a gene. Germline loops: CDR1 SGHAT, CDR2 FQNNGV. This CDR3 is built from 13 residues. In DNA form, the CDR3 reads TGTGCCAGCAGCTACGACAGGGGCAATGAGCAGTTCTTC. Its protein is CASSYDRGNEQFF.

This rearrangement joins TRBV5-1 to TRBJ2-1; 8 bases align to TRBD2. Trimming cost V 1 base and J 7 bases; bases outside gene matches: 4. Germline V gives CDR1 SGHRS, CDR2 YFSETQ. CDR3 length: 14 amino acids. In DNA form, the CDR3 reads TGCGCCAGCAGCTTGAGCGGGAGTAGGAATGAGCAGTTCTTC. It is translated as CASSLSGSRNEQFF.

This clonotype was picked up a small number of times. V and J are TRBV5-1 and TRBJ1-2, with 7 bases identical to TRBD1. Germline assignment: CDR1 SGHRS and CDR2 YFSETQ. The CDR3 contains 14 residues. J was trimmed by 0 bases and V by 4 bases; bases with no gene match: 3. CDR3 DNA sequence: TGCGCCAGCAGCCTGGGACAGCCTAACTATGGCTACACCTTC. The encoded protein is CASSLGQPNYGYTF.

CDR3 coding DNA: TGTGCCACCAGCCGAGAGGCAGGGTTATCCTACGAGCAGTACGTC. Translated: CATSREAGLSYEQYV. The chain recombines TRBV15 with TRBJ2-7, with D possibly matching TRBD1 (5 bases). The germline V gene encodes CDR1 LNHNV and CDR2 YYDKDF (reference sequence). The CDR3 runs to 15 residues.

This sequence joins TRBV29-1 and TRBJ2-1; possible D gene TRBD2, 5 bases. Deletions cut 4 bases from V and 2 bases from J, with 18 bases between. CDR3 length: 16 residues. Germline CDR1 is SQVTM and CDR2 is ANQGSEA. CDR3: CSVGAAHGRAYNEQFF. CDR3 in DNA: TGCAGCGTTGGCGCCGCCCACGGGCGGGCCTACAATGAGCAGTTCTTC.

The chain carries TRBV2 and TRBJ1-6; no reliable D call. CDR3 length equals 12 residues. Germline V gene lookup returns CDR1 SNHLY and CDR2 FYNNEI. The germline V and J ends were trimmed by 7 bases and 8 bases, with 9 bases remaining between them. Written as DNA, the CDR3 is TGTGCCAGCAATCTTCAAGATTCACCCCTCCACTTT. This codes for CASNLQDSPLHF.

The chain joins TRBV7-2 to TRBJ2-7; maybe TRBD2 (5 bases). Germline V gene sequence: CDR1 SGHTA, CDR2 FQGNSA. The CDR3 runs to 15 residues. V was trimmed by 3 bases and J by 0 bases, leaving 12 bases between them. The CDR3 region is CASSFRSGVSYEQYV. The CDR3, as DNA: TGTGCCAGCAGCTTCAGGTCCGGGGTCTCCTACGAGCAGTACGTC.